These T cell receptor beta chains were read from a single sample in a study of blood T cell repertoires in COVID-19. Libraries were prepared by immunoSEQ multiplex PCR; TCRdb keeps only in-frame clonotypes and omits some of them. The sample shows about 400,000 clones, 89% of them seen only once. Specimen: PBMCs or T cells enriched from blood (not recorded which). These receptor sequences come from a woman in her twenties or thirties who had recovered from COVID-19. Both conserved end residues are part of each CDR3. The D gene is left open where the match is weak. Size is stated for part of the rows, as once, few or many counts, or as a class when the clone is expanded.

V gene	J gene	clone size	D gene	CDR3 DNA	CDR3 protein
TRBV7-9	TRBJ1-2	-	TRBD1	TGTGCCAGCAGCTTAGCGGGATCAGGGGGAGGTGGCTACACCTTC	CASSLAGSGGGGYTF
TRBV27	TRBJ2-7	-	-	TGTGCCAGCAGTTTATCCTTCTCGTCCCACGAGCAGTACTTC	CASSLSFSSHEQYF
TRBV5-1	TRBJ2-2	-	TRBD2	TGCGCCAGCAGCTCGACTAGCGGGGGGGCCGGGGAGCTGTTTTTT	CASSSTSGGAGELFF
TRBV6-5	TRBJ1-2	-	TRBD1	TGTGCCAGCAGCCGGGACAGGGACGCCTACACCTTC	CASSRDRDAYTF
TRBV19	TRBJ2-5	-	TRBD2	TGTGCCAGTAGTACCCGACTAGCGGGGGATTACGGGACCCAGTACTTC	CASSTRLAGDYGTQYF
TRBV7-8	TRBJ2-4	-	-	TGTGCCAGCAGCTCAACTTCACTGACTCTAGCCAAAAACATTCAGTACTTC	CASSSTSLTLAKNIQYF
TRBV11-2	TRBJ2-5	once	-	TGTGCCAGCAGCCCCGGACAGAAGGAGACCCAGTACTTC	CASSPGQKETQYF
TRBV7-3	TRBJ1-5	-	-	TGTGCCAGCAGCACCCGAATGGGGCAGCGTTATAGCAATCAGCCCCAGCATTTT	CASSTRMGQRYSNQPQHF
TRBV10-3	TRBJ2-2	-	-	TGTGCCATCGGGGGCGCGAACACCGGGGAGCTGTTTTTT	CAIGGANTGELFF
TRBV30	TRBJ1-1	-	TRBD1	TGTGCCTGGAGTGGCTCTCGGACAGGAATGAACACTGAAGCTTTCTTT	CAWSGSRTGMNTEAFF
TRBV1	TRBJ2-5	-	-	TGCACCACCAAGGGAGCGGGAGGGCGAGAGACCCAGTACTTC	CTTKGAGGRETQYF
TRBV7-6	TRBJ2-7	-	-	TGTGCCAGCAGCCCGTTGACAGACGCAACCTACGAGCAGTACTTC	CASSPLTDATYEQYF
TRBV13	TRBJ2-7	-	TRBD1	TGTGCCAGCAGCTTAGACCTCCAGACAGGGAGAGAGCAGTACTTC	CASSLDLQTGREQYF
TRBV7-9	TRBJ2-1	-	TRBD2	TGTGCCAGCAGCTTCCGGACTAGCGTTAACAATGAGCAGTTCTTC	CASSFRTSVNNEQFF
TRBV11-2	TRBJ2-5	-	TRBD1	TGTGCCAGCAGCTTACTCGGAGTTACAGGGGACGAGACCCAGTACTTC	CASSLLGVTGDETQYF
TRBV29-1	TRBJ1-2	-	-	TGCAGCGCCCCCTTCTCCGAGAACTATGGCTACACCTTC	CSAPFSENYGYTF
TRBV6-5	TRBJ2-3	-	-	TGTGCCAGCAGGCTAACTAGCACAGATACGCAGTATTTT	CASRLTSTDTQYF
TRBV3-1/TRBV3-2	TRBJ2-1	-	TRBD1	TGTGCCAGCAGCCACTACCGGGACAGGGGGCGCAATGAGCAGTTCTTC	CASSHYRDRGRNEQFF
TRBV18	TRBJ1-2	-	-	TGTGCCAGCTCACCAGGGGGAGGCTTGTATGGCTACACCTTC	CASSPGGGLYGYTF
TRBV28	TRBJ1-2	-	TRBD1	TGTGCCAGCAGCGTAGCACAGGGGCCGCGAGTAGGCTACACCTTC	CASSVAQGPRVGYTF
TRBV12-5	TRBJ2-1	once	TRBD2	TGTGCTAGTGGTTTAGCGGGGTCTTACAATGAGCAGTTCTTC	CASGLAGSYNEQFF
TRBV10-3	TRBJ1-1	-	TRBD1	TGTGCCATCAGTGAGATAGGGGGCGGGAACACTGAAGCTTTCTTT	CAISEIGGGNTEAFF
TRBV6-5	TRBJ2-7	-	TRBD1	TGTGCCAGCAGAATGGGACAGCATCGCGAGCAGTACTTC	CASRMGQHREQYF
TRBV9	TRBJ1-2	-	TRBD1	TGTGCCAGCAGCAGCCCGCTTCGACAGGGGAACTATGGCTACACCTTC	CASSSPLRQGNYGYTF
TRBV5-4	TRBJ2-4	once	-	TGTGCCAGCAGCTTGGGCGGGATTGACATTCAGTACTTC	CASSLGGIDIQYF
TRBV7-9	TRBJ2-7	-	TRBD2	TGTGCCAGCAGCTCCCCTGGGCTAGCGGGAGATCCACACTACGTCGAGCAGTACTTC	CASSSPGLAGDPHYVEQYF